One T cell receptor beta chain is described in this entry. Antigen unknown. Using a J-beta primer mix together with a sample-barcoded 5' primer, a second PCR was run for roughly 6 to 12 cycles. TCRdb reprocessed the 5' RACE reads via MiXCR and lists one record per CDR3 protein. The data contain about a million distinct CDR3 sequences, 45% to 60% of them singletons. This CDR3 comprises 13 residues. The germline V gene has CDR1 GTSNPN and CDR2 SVGIG (reference sequence). Deletions cut 1 base from V and 7 bases from J, with 10 bases between. The sample comes from a study of blood T cells in healthy people across ages. Investigators took about 9.4 milliliters of peripheral blood from every donor. Study observations and caveats: Possibly, changes in expanded clonotypes were confounded because donor CMV status was unknown.

The source material was blood. The chain uses TRBV30 and TRBJ2-2; weak D call: TRBD2 (5 bases). This sequence originates from a woman in her sixties in good health. The chain's CDR3 is CAWSESGSGELFF. DNA for the CDR3: TGTGCCTGGAGTGAATCGGGGAGCGGGGAGCTGTTTTTT.